These 32 T cell receptor beta chains share one sample of origin, sequenced in a study of technical replicates of blood from a handful of donors. Some clones are missing from TCRdb's copy, which holds only in-frame ones; the method was immunoSEQ multiplex PCR. The sample yields roughly 11,000 clones, 80% to 95% seen once. Specimen: PBMCs. The receptors were sampled from a human donor in good health.

This clone was seen once. This chain connects TRBV2 to TRBJ1-1; D gene uncertain. The CDR3 contains 15 residues. Germline values: CDR1 SNHLY, CDR2 FYNNEI. V was pared by 6 bases and J by 2 bases, with 16 bases between. CDR3 in amino acids: CASRKDLTVNTEAFF. CDR3 DNA: TGTGCCAGCAGGAAGGACTTGACGGTCAACACTGAAGCTTTCTTT.

The chain recombines TRBV19 with TRBJ2-6; 7 bases line up with TRBD2. The germline CDR1 and CDR2 sequences are LNHDA and SQIVND (reference sequence). Trimming took 3 bases from V and 0 from J; bases not matched to a gene: 8. The CDR3 sequence is 18 residues long. The CDR3 DNA reads as TGTGCCAGTAGTATTGTTTTGGGCGGGAGCTCTGGGGCCAACGTCCTGACTTTC. Translation gives CASSIVLGGSSGANVLTF.

The chain is built from TRBV29-1 and TRBJ1-2, with 10 bases fitting TRBD1. With 5 bases clipped from V and 3 bases from J, the junction kept 3 bases outside the gene matches. The CDR3 is made up of 13 amino acids. CDR1 and CDR2 (germline): SQVTM, ANQGSEA. CDR3 in DNA: TGCAGCGTTTCGACAGGGGGCGACTATGGCTACACCTTC. Translated: CSVSTGGDYGYTF.

This chain joins TRBV6-5 and TRBJ2-7; TRBD2 is a possible D gene (5 bases). There are 13 residues in the CDR3. V lost 8 bases, J lost 4 bases, and 15 bases lay in between. Germline-derived CDR1 and CDR2 are MNHEY and SVGAGI. The CDR3 here is CASLSLEGYEQYF. DNA of the CDR3: TGTGCCAGCCTTAGCTTAGAGGGTTACGAGCAGTACTTC.

V and J are TRBV7-9 and TRBJ1-3; D may be TRBD1 (5 bases). Per germline, CDR1 SEHNR and CDR2 FQNEAQ (reference sequence). Trimming shortened V by 5 bases and J by 2 bases, and 16 bases separated the two germline ends. The CDR3 covers 16 residues. CDR3 sequence reads: CASSLQGSLAGNTIYF. The DNA of the CDR3 is TGTGCCAGCAGCCTCCAGGGTAGCCTAGCTGGAAACACCATATATTTT.

This chain joins TRBV10-1 and TRBJ1-2; 8 bases agree with TRBD1. Germline V gives CDR1 WNHNN, CDR2 SYGVQD (reference sequence). There are 12 residues in the CDR3. After removal of 4 bases from V and 8 bases from J, the junction contained 3 bases not matched to a gene. The CDR3 loop is CASSGTGLGYTF. CDR3 coding DNA: TGCGCCAGCAGTGGGACAGGGTTGGGCTACACCTTC.

This clone was detected only once. This rearrangement joins TRBV7-2 to TRBJ2-7, with a weak D call TRBD2 (6 bases). The CDR3 is made up of 14 amino acids. V was pared by 4 bases and J by 2 bases, with 12 bases between. The V gene's germline CDR1 is SGHTA and CDR2 FQGNSA. The chain's CDR3 is CASSSPGLTYEQYF. Written as DNA, the CDR3 is TGTGCCAGCAGCTCTCCGGGACTTACCTACGAGCAGTACTTC.

The chain joins TRBV7-9 to TRBJ2-1; TRBD2 matches 7 bases. The CDR3 loop spans 15 amino acids. CDR1 is SEHNR and CDR2 is FQNEAQ in the germline V gene (reference sequence). J was trimmed by 4 bases and V by 7 bases; bases with no gene match: 10. The chain's CDR3 is CASTESGRGYNEQFF. For the CDR3, the DNA is TGTGCCAGCACCGAGAGTGGGCGGGGGTACAATGAGCAGTTCTTC.

The gene calls are TRBV2 and TRBJ1-6; 7 bases are shared with TRBD1. The germline V gene has CDR1 SNHLY and CDR2 FYNNEI. V was pared by 4 bases and J by 10 bases, with 7 bases of the junction left unmatched. The CDR3 has 14 residues. CDR3 in amino acids: CASSGQGAESPLHF. The CDR3 DNA reads as TGTGCCAGCAGTGGACAGGGTGCGGAATCACCCCTCCACTTT.

The chain employs TRBV27 and TRBJ1-2; possibly TRBD1 for D (6 bases). V was shortened by 3 bases and J by 8 bases, with 25 bases between the two germline ends. CDR3 length: 17 amino acids. Germline assignment: CDR1 MNHEY and CDR2 SMNVEV (reference sequence). The CDR3 region is CASSLVRLGQIHQGYTF. The CDR3 DNA is TGTGCCAGCAGTTTGGTCCGCCTAGGACAGATCCACCAAGGCTACACCTTC.

This sequence joins TRBV19 and TRBJ1-3; perhaps TRBD1 as D (6 bases). Deletions cut 5 bases from V and 1 base from J, with 9 bases between. The germline gives CDR1 LNHDA, CDR2 SQIVND (reference sequence). There are 14 residues in the CDR3. The chain's CDR3 is CASSGGKSGNTIYF. CDR3 in DNA: TGTGCCAGTAGTGGGGGCAAATCTGGAAACACCATATATTTT.

The CDR3: CASSLGRGGTEWGYTF. The CDR3 DNA follows: TGTGCCAGCAGCTTGGGACGGGGCGGGACCGAGTGGGGCTACACCTTC. The genes are TRBV5-4 and TRBJ1-2, with D perhaps TRBD1 (5 bases). V was shortened by 0 bases and J by 8 bases, with 20 bases between the two germline ends. The CDR3 has 16 amino acids. From germline, CDR1 is SGHNT and CDR2 YYREEE (reference sequence).

The J gene is TRBJ2-1, the V gene TRBV6-1; tentative D call: TRBD1 (6 bases). V was pared by 2 bases and J by 9 bases, with 17 bases between. Per the germline V gene, CDR1 is MNHNS and CDR2 is SASEGT. This CDR3 region has 15 residues. The CDR3 protein is CASSEMAGAGSEQFF. The CDR3 region has the DNA TGTGCCAGCAGTGAAATGGCAGGGGCGGGCTCTGAGCAGTTCTTC.

V gene TRBV13 combines with J gene TRBJ2-1; 9 nucleotides align to TRBD2. V was clipped by 4 bases and J by 7 bases; unmatched bases: 11. This CDR3 is built from 16 residues. Germline-derived CDR1 and CDR2 are PRHDT and FYEKMQ (reference sequence). The CDR3 protein is CASSSPGLARGNEQFF. DNA for the CDR3: TGTGCCAGCAGCTCTCCGGGACTAGCAAGAGGAAATGAGCAGTTCTTC.

The gene calls are TRBV6-5 and TRBJ2-7; 9 positions match TRBD1. V gave up 3 bases and J gave up 2 bases; unmatched junction bases: 8. The CDR3 extends over 16 amino acids. Looked up from germline, CDR1 is MNHEY and CDR2 is SVGAGI. The CDR3 is CASSYQQGALTYEQYF. CDR3 nucleotide sequence: TGTGCCAGCAGTTATCAACAGGGGGCGCTAACCTACGAGCAGTACTTC.

A few counts support this clone. The V and J genes are TRBV6-1 and TRBJ2-7, with 7 bases that match TRBD2. V lost 3 bases and J lost 5; bases outside the gene matches: 10. CDR1 and CDR2 (germline): MNHNS, SASEGT. The CDR3 length is 15 residues. The CDR3 DNA sequence: TGTGCCAGCAGTGATGGGGCGGGAGCCCCGCACGAGCAGTACTTC. This encodes CASSDGAGAPHEQYF.

J is TRBJ2-1 and V is TRBV4-2; 8 bases line up with TRBD2. The CDR3 totals 18 residues. The ends lost 6 bases at V and 0 bases at J; junction bases unmatched: 13. Germline CDR1 and CDR2: LGHNA and YNFKEQ. This CDR3 reads CASSPTLAGLNSYNEQFF. The CDR3 DNA reads as TGTGCCAGCAGTCCTACCCTAGCGGGTTTAAACTCCTACAATGAGCAGTTCTTC.

This chain joins TRBV19 and TRBJ2-2, with D tentatively TRBD2 (5 bases). The CDR3 sequence is 14 residues long. Germline CDR1 is LNHDA and CDR2 is SQIVND (reference sequence). Trimming cost V 7 bases and J 2 bases, with 11 bases left between them. CDR3 loop: CASTLLDNTGELFF. The CDR3 DNA reads as TGTGCCAGTACCTTACTAGATAACACCGGGGAGCTGTTTTTT.

The V gene is TRBV2, the J gene TRBJ2-1; D gene ambiguous. CDR1 SNHLY and CDR2 FYNNEI come from the germline V gene. This CDR3 spans 16 amino acids. Trimming pared 4 bases from V and 2 bases from J, leaving 15 bases between. The CDR3, as DNA: TGTGCCAGCAGTGGGAACCAGGAATTTCCCTACAATGAGCAGTTCTTC. This codes for CASSGNQEFPYNEQFF.

Turning to this clone: A read error may account for a junction end that differs from germline. The chain joins TRBV14 to TRBJ1-2; D may be TRBD1 (6 bases). CDR1 is SGHDN and CDR2 is FVKESK in the germline V gene. CDR3 size: 11 residues. The CDR3 coding sequence is TGTGCCAGCAGCCGGGGCCCGGGACACTTCTTC. It encodes CASSRGPGHFF.

The J gene is TRBJ2-1, the V gene TRBV7-8; 8 positions match TRBD1. With 7 bases clipped from V and 8 bases from J, the junction kept 16 bases outside the gene matches. Germline V lookup: CDR1 SGHVS, CDR2 FQNEAQ. The CDR3 runs 16 residues. CDR3 bases: TGTGCCAGCACTATATCGGGGCAGGGGGCGGGCCATGAGCAGTTCTTC. Translated: CASTISGQGAGHEQFF.

This chain connects TRBV11-2 to TRBJ1-1; D not certain. The CDR3 has 15 residues. Trimming shortened V by 3 bases and J by 2 bases, and 13 bases separated the two germline ends. Germline CDR1 is SGHAT and CDR2 is FQNNGV. The CDR3 nucleotides are TGTGCCAGCAGCTTTACTAGATTCTTTAACACTGAAGCTTTCTTT. Its translation is CASSFTRFFNTEAFF.

J is TRBJ2-2 and V is TRBV10-3; 12 bases align to TRBD2. The germline gives CDR1 ENHRY, CDR2 SYGVKD. The CDR3 consists of 17 residues. V lost 0 bases, J lost 4 bases, and 3 bases stayed unmatched. CDR3 DNA sequence: TGTGCCATCAGTGAGTCGGTGGGACTAGCGGGCACCGGGGAGCTGTTTTTT. Its protein product is CAISESVGLAGTGELFF.

This chain connects TRBV30 to TRBJ1-2; 7 bases map to TRBD1. With V trimmed by 4 bases and J by 5 bases, 7 bases remained unmatched. This CDR3 comprises 13 residues. CDR1 and CDR2 (germline): GTSNPN, SVGIG (reference sequence). CDR3 in DNA: TGTGCCTGGACGTGGGACAGCCTTTATGGCTACACCTTC. Residues: CAWTWDSLYGYTF.

This clone was detected a few times. The chain carries TRBV27 and TRBJ1-1, with a possible D match to TRBD1 (5 bases). This CDR3 is 13 amino acids long. The V gene lost 6 bases and the J gene lost 5 bases, with 13 bases spanning the gap. Per the germline V gene, CDR1 is MNHEY and CDR2 is SMNVEV (reference sequence). This CDR3 reads CASSPSGGTEAFF. The DNA of the CDR3 is TGTGCCAGCAGCCCAAGTGGGGGGACTGAAGCTTTCTTT.

A single count supports this clone. The V call is TRBV5-1, the J call TRBJ1-1; D uncertain. Trimming pared 4 bases from V and 0 bases from J, leaving 13 bases between. From germline, CDR1 is SGHRS and CDR2 YFSETQ. The CDR3 totals 15 residues. The CDR3 spells CASSPSGRMNTEAFF. CDR3 DNA sequence: TGCGCCAGCAGCCCCTCGGGTCGCATGAACACTGAAGCTTTCTTT.

This rearrangement joins TRBV6-6 to TRBJ2-1; 9 nucleotides match TRBD2. Germline loops: CDR1 MNHNY, CDR2 SVGAGI (reference sequence). The CDR3 sequence is 14 residues long. Trimming cost V 7 bases and J 5 bases; bases outside gene matches: 6. This chain's CDR3 is CASTKAGGDNEQFF. The CDR3 DNA is TGTGCCAGCACCAAAGCGGGAGGCGACAATGAGCAGTTCTTC.

The chain recombines TRBV2 with TRBJ2-3; 13 nucleotides align to TRBD2. CDR1 SNHLY and CDR2 FYNNEI come from the germline V gene. The CDR3 is 15 residues long. The junction had 4 bases not matched to a gene; V was cut back by 8 bases and J by 2 bases. The CDR3 DNA reads TGTGCCAGCTCGGGACTAGCGGGACCCACAGATACGCAGTATTTT. It specifies CASSGLAGPTDTQYF.

CDR3 in DNA: TGTGCCAGCAGGTCTGTAGAGGGGGCGCTCTACGAGCAGTACTTC. The encoded protein is CASRSVEGALYEQYF. The V gene is TRBV28, the J gene TRBJ2-7, with TRBD1 matching 7 bases. Germline V gene lookup returns CDR1 MDHEN and CDR2 SYDVKM. The trim removed 6 bases at V and 3 bases at J, leaving 11 bases unmatched. CDR3 length: 15 amino acids.

The gene calls are TRBV6-5 and TRBJ2-7; D unresolved. The CDR3 is 13 amino acids. Germline values: CDR1 MNHEY, CDR2 SVGAGI. V was shortened by 2 bases and J by 5 bases, with 10 bases between the two germline ends. The DNA of the CDR3 is TGTGCCAGCAGTTACCGACATCTGGACGAGCAGTACTTC. Amino acid sequence: CASSYRHLDEQYF.

V is TRBV11-2 and J is TRBJ2-3; 12 nucleotides match TRBD2. The V gene's germline CDR1 is SGHAT and CDR2 FQNNGV. J lost 4 bases, V lost 6 bases, and 11 bases had no gene match. This CDR3 is built from 17 residues. The CDR3 DNA sequence: TGTGCCAGCAGGCCCTGGGGGCTAGCGGGAGGGTCAGATACGCAGTATTTT. It is translated as CASRPWGLAGGSDTQYF.

The rearrangement joins TRBV6-1 to TRBJ2-7, with 7 bases lining up with TRBD2. The germline CDR1 and CDR2 sequences are MNHNS and SASEGT. The CDR3 length is 14 residues. V lost 3 bases, J lost 0 bases, and 2 bases stayed unmatched. CDR3 sequence reads: CASSERGSSYEQYF. The CDR3 bases are TGTGCCAGCAGTGAGCGGGGGAGCTCCTACGAGCAGTACTTC.